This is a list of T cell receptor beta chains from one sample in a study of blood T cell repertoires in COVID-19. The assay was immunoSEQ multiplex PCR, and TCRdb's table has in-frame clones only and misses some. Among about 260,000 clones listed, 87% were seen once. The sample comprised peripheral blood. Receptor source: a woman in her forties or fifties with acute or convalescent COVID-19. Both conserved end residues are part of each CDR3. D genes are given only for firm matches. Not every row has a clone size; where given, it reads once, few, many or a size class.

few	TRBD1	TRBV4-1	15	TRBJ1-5	CASSRLDRGNQPQHF	TGCGCCAGCAGCCGCCTGGACAGGGGAAATCAGCCCCAGCATTTT
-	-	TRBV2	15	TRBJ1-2	CASSEGQAMNYGYTF	TGTGCCAGCAGTGAGGGGCAGGCGATGAACTATGGCTACACCTTC
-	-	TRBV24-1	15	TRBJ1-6	CATSDYDRYNSPLHF	TGTGCCACCAGTGATTACGACAGGTATAATTCACCCCTCCACTTT
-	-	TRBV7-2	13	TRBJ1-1	CASSPVEGAEAFF	TGTGCCAGCAGCCCGGTTGAGGGCGCTGAAGCTTTCTTT
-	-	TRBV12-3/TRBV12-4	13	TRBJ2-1	CASSLDSYNEQFF	TGTGCCAGCAGTTTGGACAGTTACAATGAGCAGTTCTTC
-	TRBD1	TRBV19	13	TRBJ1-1	CASSRQGLTEAFF	TGTGCCAGTAGTAGACAGGGTCTCACTGAAGCTTTCTTT
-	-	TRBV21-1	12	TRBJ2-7	CASSKSRYEQYF	TGTGCCAGCAGCAAAAGTAGATACGAGCAGTACTTC
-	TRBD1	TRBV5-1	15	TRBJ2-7	CASSRQGAGMYEQYF	TGCGCCAGCAGTCGACAGGGGGCGGGGATGTACGAGCAGTACTTC
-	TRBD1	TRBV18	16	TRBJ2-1	CASSPTGTGGYNEQFF	TGTGCCAGCTCACCAACCGGGACAGGGGGTTACAATGAGCAGTTCTTC
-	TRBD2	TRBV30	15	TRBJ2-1	CAWNTLAGGPSEQFF	TGTGCCTGGAACACACTAGCGGGAGGGCCTAGTGAGCAGTTCTTC
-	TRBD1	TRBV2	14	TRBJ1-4	CASRGDRGDEKLFF	TGTGCCAGCAGGGGGGACAGAGGGGATGAAAAACTGTTTTTT
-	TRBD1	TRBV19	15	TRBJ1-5	CASNDRDVSNQPQHF	TGTGCCAGTAACGACAGGGATGTAAGCAATCAGCCCCAGCATTTT
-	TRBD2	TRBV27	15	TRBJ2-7	CASSPLAGVTYEQYF	TGTGCCAGCAGTCCCCTAGCGGGAGTCACCTACGAGCAGTACTTC
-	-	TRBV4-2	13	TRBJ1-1	CASSQDPGNEAFF	TGTGCCAGCAGCCAAGATCCCGGGAATGAAGCTTTCTTT
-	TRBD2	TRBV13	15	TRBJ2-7	CASSLAEGILYEQYF	TGTGCCAGCAGCCTAGCGGAGGGGATACTCTACGAGCAGTACTTC
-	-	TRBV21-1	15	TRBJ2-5	CASSKRPGVQETQYF	TGTGCCAGCAGCAAAAGGCCGGGAGTTCAAGAGACCCAGTACTTC
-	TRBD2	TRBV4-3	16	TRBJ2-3	CASSQPGGGPADTQYF	TGCGCCAGCAGCCAACCCGGGGGGGGGCCGGCAGATACGCAGTATTTT
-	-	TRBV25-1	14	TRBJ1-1	CASSERGGSTEAFF	TGTGCCAGCAGTGAAAGAGGGGGTTCCACTGAAGCTTTCTTT
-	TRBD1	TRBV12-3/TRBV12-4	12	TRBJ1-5	CASSAGGQPQHF	TGTGCCAGCAGTGCAGGGGGCCAGCCCCAGCATTTT
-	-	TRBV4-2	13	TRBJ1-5	CASSQGNNQPQHF	TGTGCCAGCAGCCAAGGTAACAATCAGCCCCAGCATTTT
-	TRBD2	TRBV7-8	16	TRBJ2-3	CASSFLAGGGTDTQYF	TGTGCCAGCAGCTTCTTAGCGGGAGGAGGCACAGATACGCAGTATTTT
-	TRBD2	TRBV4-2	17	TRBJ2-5	CASSQDSSGRGLETQYF	TGTGCCAGCAGCCAAGATTCCAGCGGGAGAGGTCTGGAGACCCAGTACTTC
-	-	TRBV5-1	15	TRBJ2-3	CASSLSGTTADTQYF	TGCGCCAGCAGCTTGTCTGGCACGACTGCAGATACGCAGTATTTT
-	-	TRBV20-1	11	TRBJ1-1	CSAREATEAFF	TGCAGTGCTAGAGAGGCCACTGAAGCTTTCTTT
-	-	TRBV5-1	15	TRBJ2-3	CASSSQGMSTDTQYF	TGCGCCAGCAGCTCCCAGGGAATGAGCACAGATACGCAGTATTTT
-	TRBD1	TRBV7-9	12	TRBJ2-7	CASSAQGNEQYF	TGTGCCAGCAGCGCACAGGGGAACGAGCAGTACTTC
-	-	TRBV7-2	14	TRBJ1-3	CASSKISSGNTIYF	TGTGCCAGCAGCAAAATCTCCTCTGGAAACACCATATATTTT
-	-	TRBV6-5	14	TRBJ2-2	CASITKAGTGELFF	TGTGCCAGCATTACAAAGGCGGGGACCGGGGAGCTGTTTTTT
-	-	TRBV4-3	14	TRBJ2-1	CASSQVRAHNEQFF	TGCGCCAGCAGCCAAGTTCGAGCACACAATGAGCAGTTCTTC